These 28 T cell receptor beta chains share one sample of origin, sequenced in a study of blood T cell repertoires in COVID-19. Clones were read by immunoSEQ multiplex PCR, and TCRdb kept only the in-frame ones, dropping some. The sample holds around 130,000 clones, more than 80% seen once. Sequencing used PBMCs or T cells enriched from blood (not recorded which). The receptors originated from a woman in her late teens or twenties who had been exposed to COVID-19.

This CDR3 is CAISGGQQNTEAFF. The CDR3 DNA reads TGTGCCATCAGTGGAGGGCAGCAAAACACTGAAGCTTTCTTT. The rearrangement uses TRBV10-3 and TRBJ1-1; D is ambiguous. The ends were cut back, 4 bases at V and 2 bases at J, with 11 bases in the middle. The CDR3 is 14 amino acids. The germline V gene has CDR1 ENHRY and CDR2 SYGVKD.

This chain joins TRBV4-1 and TRBJ1-1; D is undetermined. With 4 bases removed from V and 3 bases from J, the gap between germline ends came to 12 bases. The germline V gene encodes CDR1 MGHRA and CDR2 YSYEKL. The CDR3 spans 14 residues. CDR3 amino acids: CASSPLEVYTEAFF. In nucleotides, the CDR3 is TGCGCCAGCAGCCCTCTAGAGGTCTACACTGAAGCTTTCTTT.

The chain is built from TRBV7-7 and TRBJ2-5; D may be TRBD2 (6 bases). The CDR3 totals 13 residues. Trimming removed 1 base at V and 3 bases at J, with 6 bases between. CDR1 and CDR2 (germline): SSHAT, FNYEAQ (reference sequence). The CDR3 reads CASSLGLEETQYF. DNA of the CDR3: TGTGCCAGCAGCTTAGGACTAGAAGAGACCCAGTACTTC.

There are a few counts of this clone. The chain couples TRBV7-9 to TRBJ1-1, with a possible D match to TRBD1 (5 bases). Deletions cut 4 bases from V and 1 base from J, with 13 bases between. This CDR3 comprises 15 residues. Germline values: CDR1 SEHNR, CDR2 FQNEAQ (reference sequence). CDR3 protein: CASSWRQFRNTEAFF. The CDR3 coding sequence is TGTGCCAGCAGCTGGAGACAGTTCCGGAACACTGAAGCTTTCTTT.

The DNA of the CDR3 is TGCAGCGTTGAACTTGCCAGGTTGAACACTGAAGCTTTCTTT. This codes for CSVELARLNTEAFF. The chain couples TRBV29-1 to TRBJ1-1, with no clear D. The CDR3 is 14 residues long. Trimming took 2 bases from V and 0 from J, leaving 10 bases between them. The V gene's germline CDR1 is SQVTM and CDR2 ANQGSEA.

This chain connects TRBV18 to TRBJ2-7; TRBD1 is a possible D gene (6 bases). The ends were cut back, 4 bases at V and 0 bases at J, with 10 bases in the middle. This CDR3 region has 14 residues. Germline V gene sequence: CDR1 KGHSH, CDR2 LQKENI. CDR3 DNA sequence: TGTGCCAGCTCACTCGAGACAGGCTCCTACGAGCAGTACTTC. Protein product: CASSLETGSYEQYF.

The genes are TRBV19 and TRBJ1-5; the D is unclear. CDR1 LNHDA and CDR2 SQIVND come from the germline V gene (reference sequence). The CDR3 is made up of 15 amino acids. The V and J ends lost 1 base and 2 bases respectively, with 9 bases between them. The CDR3 coding sequence is TGTGCCAGTAGTATAGCGGGGATGGGCAATCAGCCCCAGCATTTT. It translates to CASSIAGMGNQPQHF.

V is TRBV24-1 and J is TRBJ2-2, with D maybe TRBD2 (5 bases). This CDR3 is 15 amino acids long. V lost 3 bases and J lost 5, with 12 bases in between. Germline V gene sequence: CDR1 KGHDR, CDR2 SFDVKD. DNA for the CDR3: TGTGCCACCAGTGATCCCAGACGAGGGACCGGGGAGCTGTTTTTT. It encodes CATSDPRRGTGELFF.

V and J are TRBV4-1 and TRBJ2-3; D may be TRBD2 (6 bases). The CDR3 is 16 residues long. Trimming left V 0 bases short and J 2 bases short, with 12 bases between. Per germline, CDR1 MGHRA and CDR2 YSYEKL. Written as DNA, the CDR3 is TGCGCCAGCAGCCAAGAATGGGCGGGAAACACAGATACGCAGTATTTT. Its translation is CASSQEWAGNTDTQYF.

The chain has TRBV7-9 and TRBJ1-5; 8 bases are shared with TRBD1. The CDR3 spans 13 residues. Looked up from germline, CDR1 is SEHNR and CDR2 is FQNEAQ (reference sequence). V was clipped by 3 bases and J by 6 bases; unmatched bases: 1. The CDR3 here is CASSLDRAQPQHF. CDR3 sequence (DNA): TGTGCCAGCAGCTTGGACAGGGCTCAGCCCCAGCATTTT.

V usage is TRBV15 and J usage is TRBJ1-6; TRBD1 might be the D (5 bases). CDR3 length: 17 residues. Germline V gene sequence: CDR1 LNHNV, CDR2 YYDKDF (reference sequence). V was trimmed by 0 bases and J by 12 bases, leaving 21 bases between them. CDR3 amino acids: CATSRDLGTWRARPLHF. In nucleotides, the CDR3 is TGTGCCACCAGCAGAGATTTGGGGACTTGGCGGGCTCGACCCCTCCACTTT.

About this clone itself: The sample carries other DNA sequences with the same CDR3. The chain carries TRBV29-1 and TRBJ2-7; 7 nucleotides match TRBD2. After removal of 3 bases from V and 3 bases from J, the junction contained 2 bases not matched to a gene. Germline CDR1 reads SQVTM; CDR2 reads ANQGSEA. There are 12 residues in the CDR3. The CDR3 DNA reads TGCAGCGTTGAGGAGCGGGACTACGAGCAGTACTTC. Its protein is CSVEERDYEQYF.

The V gene is TRBV3-1 (or the pseudogene TRBV3-2), the J gene TRBJ1-6, with D possibly TRBD1 on 5 matching bases. This CDR3 is 16 amino acids long. Trimming took off 4 bases at V and 12 bases at J, with 22 bases between the two ends. Germline V lookup: CDR1 LGHDT, CDR2 YNNKEL (reference sequence). CDR3 sequence (DNA): TGTGCCAGCAGCCCATCCCCGACAGCGTTGGAAAAACCCCTCCACTTT. The encoded protein is CASSPSPTALEKPLHF.

The chain links TRBV27 to TRBJ1-1, with D perhaps matching TRBD1 (5 bases). Deletions cut 0 bases from V and 1 base from J, with 9 bases between. CDR1 MNHEY and CDR2 SMNVEV come from the germline V gene (reference sequence). This CDR3 spans 15 amino acids. CDR3 bases: TGTGCCAGCAGTTTATCGACAGTGGGGAACACTGAAGCTTTCTTT. The encoded protein is CASSLSTVGNTEAFF.

This chain connects TRBV30 to TRBJ1-6, with 9 bases lining up with TRBD1. V lost 2 bases and J lost 10; bases outside the gene matches: 3. This CDR3 has 13 amino acids. CDR1 and CDR2 (germline): GTSNPN, SVGIG (reference sequence). The CDR3 region has the DNA TGTGCCTGGAGTAAGACAGGGGGGTCACCCCTCCACTTT. It specifies CAWSKTGGSPLHF.

This chain links TRBV9 with TRBJ2-6; 8 bases match TRBD1. This CDR3 has 19 residues. CDR1 and CDR2 from the germline V gene are SGDLS and YYNGEE. V was clipped by 0 bases and J by 2 bases; unmatched bases: 10. The CDR3 DNA is TGTGCCAGCAGCGTAGCAGGACAGGGAAAGAGAGCTGGGGCCAACGTCCTGACTTTC. It yields the protein CASSVAGQGKRAGANVLTF.

The chain is built from TRBV28 and TRBJ1-4, with TRBD1 identical over 11 bases. Germline CDR1 is MDHEN and CDR2 is SYDVKM. The CDR3 length is 17 residues. With V trimmed by 1 base and J by 0 bases, 1 base remained unmatched. CDR3 DNA sequence: TGTGCCAGCAGTTTATTGGGACAGGGGGCAACTAATGAAAAACTGTTTTTT. Its translation: CASSLLGQGATNEKLFF.

This rearrangement joins TRBV5-1 to TRBJ2-7, with TRBD2 identical over 8 bases. The trim removed 5 bases at V and 5 bases at J, leaving 18 bases unmatched. CDR1 is SGHRS, CDR2 YFSETQ, per germline. The CDR3 spans 17 residues. For the CDR3, the DNA is TGCGCCAGCAGGGAGAGACGCAGCGGGAGCCCTCTGGACGAGCAGTACTTC. As protein: CASRERRSGSPLDEQYF.

This chain links TRBV10-3 with TRBJ1-1, with D unclear. V was pared by 7 bases and J by 0 bases, with 12 bases between. The CDR3 covers 14 residues. Germline V gene data show CDR1 as ENHRY and CDR2 as SYGVKD. Here the CDR3 reads CAITEGWLNTEAFF. Written as DNA, the CDR3 is TGTGCCATCACAGAGGGCTGGTTGAACACTGAAGCTTTCTTT.

The V gene is TRBV13, the J gene TRBJ2-1; possible D gene TRBD2, 6 bases. Trimming removed 5 bases from V and 6 bases from J, with 11 bases in between. Germline V gives CDR1 PRHDT, CDR2 FYEKMQ (reference sequence). The CDR3 extends over 13 amino acids. The chain's CDR3 is CASSVWEANEQFF. The CDR3 DNA is TGTGCCAGCAGCGTCTGGGAGGCCAATGAGCAGTTCTTC.

The chain carries TRBV5-6 and TRBJ1-1; maybe TRBD1 (5 bases). Trimming stripped 0 bases from V and 4 bases from J, with 13 bases between. Germline values: CDR1 SGHDT, CDR2 YYEEEE. This CDR3 has 15 residues. The chain's CDR3 is CASSLAGGRGTEAFF. CDR3 bases: TGTGCCAGCAGCTTGGCCGGGGGGAGGGGCACTGAAGCTTTCTTT.

This clone was counted a few times. CDR3 sequence reads: CASSHLLARETYEQYF. In DNA, the CDR3 is TGTGCCAGCAGCCACCTACTAGCGAGAGAGACCTACGAGCAGTACTTC. This chain links TRBV14 with TRBJ2-7; 7 bases line up with TRBD2. J lost 2 bases, V lost 3 bases, and 10 bases had no gene match. The CDR3 has 16 amino acids. CDR1 is SGHDN, CDR2 FVKESK, per germline.

V is TRBV5-8 and J is TRBJ1-1; TRBD1 agrees at 10 bases. The CDR3 contains 16 residues. From germline, CDR1 is SGHTS and CDR2 YDEGEE. Trimming at V came to 5 bases and at J to 1 base, leaving 8 bases not matched to a gene. The CDR3 reads CASRPRQGAANTEAFF. The CDR3 DNA follows: TGTGCCAGCAGACCTCGACAGGGGGCGGCGAACACTGAAGCTTTCTTT.

This clone appeared a few times. The same CDR3 can be traced to other DNA sequences in this sample. This chain uses TRBV5-1 with TRBJ2-5, with TRBD2 identical over 10 bases. There are 14 residues in the CDR3. Germline V gives CDR1 SGHRS, CDR2 YFSETQ. Unmatched junction bases numbered 0, after V lost 2 bases and J lost 2 bases. CDR3 sequence reads: CASSLAGGQETQYF. For the CDR3, the DNA is TGCGCCAGCAGCTTAGCGGGAGGGCAAGAGACCCAGTACTTC.

The V and J genes are TRBV27 and TRBJ2-1; 7 positions match TRBD1. The CDR3 sequence is 15 residues long. V shed 5 bases, J shed 5 bases, and the junction held 9 bases outside the gene matches. CDR1 and CDR2 (germline): MNHEY, SMNVEV (reference sequence). CDR3 residues: CASSLIQGSHNEQFF. CDR3 nucleotides: TGTGCCAGCAGTCTTATACAGGGGTCCCACAATGAGCAGTTCTTC.

This rearrangement joins TRBV28 to TRBJ1-2; no firm D call. Germline loops: CDR1 MDHEN, CDR2 SYDVKM. The V end lost 4 bases, the J end lost 5 bases, and 20 bases lay between the germline ends. The CDR3 has 16 residues. The CDR3 is CASSSARTAGGYGYTF. The CDR3 coding sequence is TGTGCCAGCAGTTCAGCCCGGACGGCCGGAGGTTATGGCTACACCTTC.

This sequence joins TRBV27 and TRBJ2-7; 7 nucleotides match TRBD1. V gave up 6 bases and J gave up 0 bases; unmatched junction bases: 8. The CDR3 contains 15 residues. Germline CDR1 MNHEY, CDR2 SMNVEV (reference sequence). The CDR3 sequence is CASSPTGADSYEQYF. DNA of the CDR3: TGTGCCAGCAGCCCCACAGGGGCAGACTCCTACGAGCAGTACTTC.

The J gene is TRBJ1-1, the V gene TRBV19; D gene uncertain. The CDR3 has 14 amino acids. CDR1 LNHDA and CDR2 SQIVND come from the germline V gene (reference sequence). The germline V and J ends were trimmed by 5 bases and 6 bases, with 16 bases remaining between them. The CDR3 nucleotides are TGTGCCAGTAGTGCCGCCGAGGGTATATCTGAAGCTTTCTTT. Translating gives CASSAAEGISEAFF.